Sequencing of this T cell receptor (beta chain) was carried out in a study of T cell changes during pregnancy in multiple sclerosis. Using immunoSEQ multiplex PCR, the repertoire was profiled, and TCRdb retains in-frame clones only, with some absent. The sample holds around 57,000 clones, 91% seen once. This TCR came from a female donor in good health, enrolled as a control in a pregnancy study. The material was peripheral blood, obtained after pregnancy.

In DNA form, the CDR3 reads TGTGCCAGCAGGGGACAGGGACAGACTGAAGCTTTCTTT. It is translated as CASRGQGQTEAFF. The chain carries TRBV2 and TRBJ1-1; 9 positions match TRBD1. The V and J ends lost 6 bases and 5 bases, in that order; junction bases with no gene match: 4. The CDR3 sequence is 13 residues long. Germline lookup yields CDR1 SNHLY and CDR2 FYNNEI.